The 8 T cell receptor beta chains below come from one sample, sequenced in a study of cytomegalovirus exposure and HLA in healthy donors. Profiled with immunoSEQ multiplex PCR; TCRdb holds only in-frame clones, not every one. Seen here are about 200,000 clones, around nine tenths observed once, and the top ten hold 2% to 2.5%. The sample was PBMCs. The source of these receptors is a woman under 30 in good health and CMV-seropositive.

This clone appeared once. V gene TRBV30 combines with J gene TRBJ2-7; D unresolved. V was trimmed by 0 bases and J by 2 bases, leaving 8 bases between them. CDR3 length equals 13 residues. Per germline, CDR1 GTSNPN and CDR2 SVGIG (reference sequence). The CDR3, as DNA: TGTGCCTGGAGTGTCCGCAGGACCTACGAGCAGTACTTC. Its protein is CAWSVRRTYEQYF.

V is TRBV27 and J is TRBJ2-3, with 9 bases lining up with TRBD2. Looked up from germline, CDR1 is MNHEY and CDR2 is SMNVEV (reference sequence). The CDR3 covers 16 residues. Trimming cost V 5 bases and J 5 bases; bases outside gene matches: 11. The CDR3 sequence: CASSPGRGRAGDTQYF. The CDR3 DNA is TGTGCCAGCAGTCCGGGTCGCGGGAGGGCCGGAGATACGCAGTATTTT.

CDR3 loop: CASTLRDFGELFF. In DNA, the CDR3 is TGTGCCTCCACGTTGCGGGATTTCGGGGAGCTGTTTTTT. V is TRBV30 and J is TRBJ2-2; the D gene is possibly TRBD2 (6 bases). Trimming shortened V by 7 bases and J by 7 bases, and 16 bases separated the two germline ends. Germline values: CDR1 GTSNPN, CDR2 SVGIG (reference sequence). The CDR3 totals 13 residues.

This clone has a count of ten or more. V gene TRBV7-3 combines with J gene TRBJ2-2; D call uncertain. The ends were cut back, 1 base at V and 1 base at J, with 7 bases in the middle. Per germline, CDR1 SGHTA and CDR2 FQGTGA. The CDR3 contains 15 residues. As DNA, the CDR3 is TGTGCCAGCAGCTTAAATACCGGGAACACCGGGGAGCTGTTTTTT. Encoded protein: CASSLNTGNTGELFF.

This clone was picked up a small number of times. The chain joins TRBV9 to TRBJ2-1; TRBD1 matches 7 bases. Losses at the gene ends were 0 bases for V and 10 bases for J; bases not matched to a gene: 4. Germline CDR1 is SGDLS and CDR2 is YYNGEE. The CDR3 is 13 amino acids. The CDR3 loop reads CASSVGTGNEQFF. The CDR3 DNA is TGTGCCAGCAGCGTAGGGACAGGCAACGAGCAGTTCTTC.

The chain employs TRBV7-9 and TRBJ1-1; 8 nucleotides line up with TRBD1. V gave up 5 bases and J gave up 5 bases; unmatched junction bases: 4. Germline loops: CDR1 SEHNR, CDR2 FQNEAQ (reference sequence). The CDR3 loop spans 13 amino acids. The chain's CDR3 is CASSRTGNTEAFF. The CDR3 nucleotides are TGTGCCAGCAGCCGGACAGGGAATACTGAAGCTTTCTTT.

The genes are TRBV27 and TRBJ2-7, with D uncertain. V was clipped by 6 bases and J by 5 bases, with 8 bases between them. CDR1 and CDR2 (germline): MNHEY, SMNVEV (reference sequence). The CDR3 totals 11 residues. Here the CDR3 DNA reads TGTGCCAGCAGGGAGACGAACGAGCAGTACTTC. This translates into CASRETNEQYF.

This clone has only one observation. The gene calls are TRBV28 and TRBJ1-5; D is ambiguous. Trimming pared 1 base from V and 4 bases from J, leaving 8 bases between. The V gene's germline CDR1 is MDHEN and CDR2 SYDVKM. This CDR3 is built from 14 residues. The CDR3 DNA reads TGTGCCAGCAGTTTATCCCCTGAGAATCAGCCCCAGCATTTT. This codes for CASSLSPENQPQHF. The variable domain in full, with the rest retrieved from reference TRBV28 and TRBJ1-5, is DVKVTQSSRYLVKRTGEKVFLECVQDMDHENMFWYRQDPGLGLRLIYFSYDVKMKEKGDIPEGYSVSREKKERFSLILESASTNQTSMYLCASSLSPENQPQHFGDGTRLSIL.